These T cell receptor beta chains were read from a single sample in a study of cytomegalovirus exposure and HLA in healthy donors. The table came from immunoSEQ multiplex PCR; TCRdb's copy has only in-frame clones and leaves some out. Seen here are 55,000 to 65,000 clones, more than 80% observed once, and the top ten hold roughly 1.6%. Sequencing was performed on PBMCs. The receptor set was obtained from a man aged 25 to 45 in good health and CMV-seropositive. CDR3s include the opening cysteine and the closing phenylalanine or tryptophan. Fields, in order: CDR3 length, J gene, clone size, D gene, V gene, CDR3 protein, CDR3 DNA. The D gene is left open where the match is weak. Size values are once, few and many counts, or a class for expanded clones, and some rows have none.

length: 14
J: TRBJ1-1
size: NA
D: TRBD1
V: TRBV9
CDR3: CASSVWTGNTEAFF
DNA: TGTGCCAGCAGCGTATGGACAGGGAACACTGAAGCTTTCTTT

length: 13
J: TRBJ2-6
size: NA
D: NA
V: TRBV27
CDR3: CATSRSGANVLTF
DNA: TGTGCCACCTCGCGCTCTGGGGCCAACGTCCTGACTTTC

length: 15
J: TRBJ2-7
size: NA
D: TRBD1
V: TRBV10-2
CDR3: CASSESTGENYEQYF
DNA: TGCGCCAGCAGTGAGTCGACAGGGGAAAACTACGAGCAGTACTTC

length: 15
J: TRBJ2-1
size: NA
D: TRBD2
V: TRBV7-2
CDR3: CASSGAGGRYNEQFF
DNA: TGTGCCAGCAGCGGCGCGGGAGGGAGGTACAATGAGCAGTTCTTC

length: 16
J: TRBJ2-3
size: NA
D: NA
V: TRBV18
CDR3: CASSHRAGSGTDTQYF
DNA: TGTGCCAGCTCCCACCGGGCGGGTAGCGGCACAGATACGCAGTATTTT

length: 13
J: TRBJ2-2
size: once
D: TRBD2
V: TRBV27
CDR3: CASSGLDTGELFF
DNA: TGTGCCAGCAGTGGACTAGACACCGGGGAGCTGTTTTTT

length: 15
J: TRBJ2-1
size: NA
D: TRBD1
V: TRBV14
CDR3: CASSPQKTGYNEQFF
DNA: TGTGCCAGCAGCCCCCAAAAGACAGGGTACAATGAGCAGTTCTTC

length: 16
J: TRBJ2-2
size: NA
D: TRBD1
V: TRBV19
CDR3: CASSAWDRGHGGELFF
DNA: TGTGCCAGTAGTGCATGGGACAGGGGGCACGGCGGGGAGCTGTTTTTT

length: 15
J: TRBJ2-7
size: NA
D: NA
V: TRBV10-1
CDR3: CASSERGGEMYEQYF
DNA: TGCGCCAGCAGTGAAAGGGGAGGAGAGATGTACGAGCAGTACTTC

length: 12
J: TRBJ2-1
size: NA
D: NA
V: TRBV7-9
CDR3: CSSSLDRNEQFF
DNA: TGTTCCAGCAGCTTAGATAGAAATGAGCAGTTCTTC

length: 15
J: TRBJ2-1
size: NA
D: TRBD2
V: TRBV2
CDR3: CASRRLAGGGNEQFF
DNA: TGTGCCAGCAGGCGACTAGCGGGAGGCGGCAATGAGCAGTTCTTC

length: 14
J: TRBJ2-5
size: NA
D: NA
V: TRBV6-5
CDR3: CASSYSGVSETQYF
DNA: TGTGCCAGCAGTTACTCGGGCGTCTCAGAGACCCAGTACTTC

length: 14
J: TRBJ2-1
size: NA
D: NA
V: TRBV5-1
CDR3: CASGTGSSYNEQFF
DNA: TGCGCCAGCGGTACAGGATCCTCCTACAATGAGCAGTTCTTC

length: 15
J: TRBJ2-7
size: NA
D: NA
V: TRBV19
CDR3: CASSMGASSTYEQYF
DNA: TGTGCCAGTAGTATGGGAGCTAGTTCGACGTACGAGCAGTACTTC

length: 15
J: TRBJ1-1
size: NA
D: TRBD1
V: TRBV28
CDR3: CASRRQGGGNTEAFF
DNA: TGTGCCAGCAGGCGACAGGGGGGAGGGAACACTGAAGCTTTCTTT

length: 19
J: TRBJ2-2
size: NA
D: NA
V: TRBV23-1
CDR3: CASTPRVEGGPPNTGELFF
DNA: TGCGCCAGCACCCCCCGGGTAGAGGGAGGTCCCCCGAACACCGGGGAGCTGTTTTTT

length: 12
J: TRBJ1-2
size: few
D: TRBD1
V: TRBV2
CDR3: CASKGGGYGYTF
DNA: TGTGCCAGCAAAGGGGGCGGCTATGGCTACACCTTC

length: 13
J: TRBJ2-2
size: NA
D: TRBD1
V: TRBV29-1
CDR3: CSPGTEPHRGAVF
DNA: TGCAGCCCAGGGACAGAGCCTCACCGGGGAGCTGTTTTT

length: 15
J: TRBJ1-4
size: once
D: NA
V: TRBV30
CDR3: CAWSVRWGRNEKLFF
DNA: TGTGCCTGGAGTGTACGATGGGGCCGAAATGAAAAACTGTTTTTT

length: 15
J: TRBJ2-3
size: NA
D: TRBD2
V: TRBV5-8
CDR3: CASSLAGTSGRVKYF
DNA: TGTGCCAGCAGCCTAGCTGGGACTAGCGGGAGAGTTAAGTATTTT

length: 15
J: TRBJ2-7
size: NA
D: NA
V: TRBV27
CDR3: CASSLGAGPLGEQYF
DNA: TGTGCCAGCAGTTTGGGAGCGGGCCCCTTGGGCGAGCAGTACTTC

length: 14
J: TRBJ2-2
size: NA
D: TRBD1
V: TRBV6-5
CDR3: CASRRTGEDGELFF
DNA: TGTGCCAGCAGGCGGACAGGGGAAGACGGGGAGCTGTTTTTT

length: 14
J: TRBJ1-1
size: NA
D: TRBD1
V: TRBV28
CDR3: CASRNRGMNTEAFF
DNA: TGTGCCAGCCGCAACAGGGGAATGAACACTGAAGCTTTCTTT

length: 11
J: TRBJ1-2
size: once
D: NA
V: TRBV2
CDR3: CASSEAEGYTF
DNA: TGTGCCAGCAGTGAAGCTGAGGGCTACACCTTC

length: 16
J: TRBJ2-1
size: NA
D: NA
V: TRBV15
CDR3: CATSADGGNIYNEQFF
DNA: TGTGCCACCAGCGCCGATGGGGGGAACATCTACAATGAGCAGTTCTTC

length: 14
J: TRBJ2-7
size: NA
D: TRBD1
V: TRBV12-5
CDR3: CASGPTRGRNEQYF
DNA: TGTGCTAGTGGTCCAACCAGGGGGCGGAACGAGCAGTACTTC

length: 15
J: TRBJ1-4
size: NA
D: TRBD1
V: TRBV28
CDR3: CASSHTGGASEKLFF
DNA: TGTGCCAGCAGTCACACAGGGGGCGCGAGTGAAAAACTGTTTTTT